This TCR beta chain was retrieved from a study of human T cells and chemical hapten exposure. Indicated time point: pre-sensitization, week 0. As for treatment: therapeutic diphenylcyclopropenone sensitization with weekly scalp DPC. TCRdb used MiXCR to reprocess the RACE reads, holding one entry per CDR3 protein. Of around 330,000 distinct CDR3 sequences listed, approximately 5% are singletons. The table lists this clonotype with a few counts. The CDR3 runs 13 residues. Trimming removed 7 bases from V and 4 bases from J; junction bases left unmatched: 5. Specimen: whole blood, collected in connection with sensitization to the hapten diphenylcyclopropenone (DPC). The rearrangement uses TRBV12-3 or TRBV12-4 and TRBJ2-7; 9 nucleotides agree with TRBD1. The clonotype comes from a young woman with alopecia areata. Some clones in this sample may be carry-over from other donors' samples. CDR3 residues: CASKGQGPYEQYF. Written as DNA, the CDR3 is TGTGCCAGCAAGGGACAGGGACCTTACGAGCAGTACTTC.